The 26 T cell receptor beta chains below were found in one sample sequenced in a study of a mutant IDH1 vaccine in newly diagnosed glioma. Their target antigens are unknown. Assay used: immunoSEQ multiplex PCR; TCRdb lists only in-frame clones, some missing. Of tens of thousands of clones listed, 80% are singletons. The time point denotes: week 23, last vaccination. The study gave 300 ug of mutant IDH1 20-mer peptide per vaccine dose, with topical imiquimod. Specimen: PBMCs, collected from a glioma patient whose treatment included an IDH1 peptide vaccine. These receptors were taken from a man aged 40-55 years with glioma.

The chain combines TRBV25-1 with TRBJ1-1; D is perhaps TRBD1 (5 bases). With 5 bases removed from V and 0 bases from J, the gap between germline ends came to 13 bases. CDR1 is MGHDK, CDR2 SYGVNS, per germline. This CDR3 is built from 15 residues. The CDR3 DNA sequence: TGTGCCAGCAGTCTTACTGGGGCTGTGAACACTGAAGCTTTCTTT. It is translated as CASSLTGAVNTEAFF.

The V call is TRBV30, the J call TRBJ1-2; 8 bases are a match to TRBD1. With V trimmed by 2 bases and J by 4 bases, 3 bases remained unmatched. This CDR3 has 13 amino acids. Germline-derived CDR1 and CDR2 are GTSNPN and SVGIG (reference sequence). The CDR3 reads CAWSRDRPYGYTF. The CDR3 DNA sequence: TGTGCCTGGAGTCGGGACAGGCCCTATGGCTACACCTTC.

The chain employs TRBV27 and TRBJ2-2; D gene uncertain. The CDR3 consists of 14 residues. Looked up from germline, CDR1 is MNHEY and CDR2 is SMNVEV (reference sequence). Trimming stripped 1 base from V and 2 bases from J, with 5 bases between. The CDR3 is CASSLFSNTGELFF. For the CDR3, the DNA is TGTGCCAGCAGTTTATTCAGTAACACCGGGGAGCTGTTTTTT.

The chain joins TRBV19 to TRBJ1-6; TRBD1 matches 10 bases. V shed 4 bases and J 7 bases; nucleotides not matched to a gene: 16. CDR3 length: 19 residues. Germline CDR1 LNHDA, CDR2 SQIVND (reference sequence). The CDR3 bases are TGTGCCAGTAGTACCCCGGGACAGGGGATTAGGGTGTCAAATTCACCCCTCCACTTT. Its protein product is CASSTPGQGIRVSNSPLHF.

The chain combines TRBV7-3 with TRBJ2-1; 7 bases map to TRBD1. Trimming at V came to 5 bases and at J to 16 bases, leaving 11 bases not matched to a gene. This CDR3 contains 12 residues. Germline loops: CDR1 SGHTA, CDR2 FQGTGA. As DNA, the CDR3 is TGTGCCAGCAGCCCCCAACAGGGGCTCTTATTCTTC. Amino acids: CASSPQQGLLFF.

The rearrangement joins TRBV19 to TRBJ2-7, with 11 bases that match TRBD1. J lost 5 bases, V lost 1 base, and 4 bases had no gene match. Germline V gene data show CDR1 as LNHDA and CDR2 as SQIVND (reference sequence). This CDR3 has 15 residues. CDR3 amino acids: CASSIAGTGGNEQYF. DNA of the CDR3: TGTGCCAGTAGTATAGCGGGGACAGGGGGTAACGAGCAGTACTTC.

This chain joins TRBV5-1 and TRBJ2-7; D is unresolved. The CDR3 runs 12 residues. CDR1 and CDR2 (germline): SGHRS, YFSETQ. Trimming took off 1 base at V and 5 bases at J, with 7 bases between the two ends. CDR3: CASSLTDNEQYF. CDR3 nucleotides: TGCGCCAGCAGCTTGACGGATAACGAGCAGTACTTC.

The DNA of the CDR3 is TGCAGCGTCATGAATTTTGGGAGCGGGGCTTTCTTT. It yields the protein CSVMNFGSGAFF. V gene TRBV29-1 combines with J gene TRBJ1-1, with no clear D. Germline V gene lookup returns CDR1 SQVTM and CDR2 ANQGSEA. Between the trimmed V and J ends, which lost 6 bases and 11 bases, there was a span of 19 bases. This CDR3 is built from 12 residues.

This clone was detected a few times. The chain carries TRBV18 and TRBJ1-3; D is possibly TRBD1 (6 bases). Germline loops: CDR1 KGHSH, CDR2 LQKENI. Trimming took 2 bases from V and 0 from J, leaving 17 bases between them. The CDR3 extends over 18 amino acids. CDR3 sequence: CASSPARGLGDSGNTIYF. In DNA, the CDR3 is TGTGCCAGCTCACCAGCCAGGGGTTTGGGGGACTCTGGAAACACCATATATTTT. Together with reference TRBV18 and TRBJ1-3, the CDR3 gives the full variable domain: NAGVMQNPRHLVRRRGQEARLRCSPMKGHSHVYWYRQLPEEGLKFMVYLQKENIIDESGMPKERFSAEFPKEGPSILRIQQVVRGDSAAYFCASSPARGLGDSGNTIYFGEGSWLTVV.

The V and J genes are TRBV14 and TRBJ1-6, with 7 bases aligning to TRBD1. Germline V gene data show CDR1 as SGHDN and CDR2 as FVKESK. The CDR3 totals 14 residues. Unmatched junction bases numbered 4, after V lost 4 bases and J lost 7 bases. CDR3 in amino acids: CASSRRTGNSPLHF. CDR3 DNA sequence: TGTGCCAGCAGCCGTAGGACAGGAAATTCACCCCTCCACTTT.

The V and J genes are TRBV5-1 and TRBJ1-3; D unclear. Per the germline V gene, CDR1 is SGHRS and CDR2 is YFSETQ. V lost 7 bases and J lost 6, with 14 bases in between. The CDR3 spans 13 residues. The CDR3 nucleotides are TGCGCCAGCGCTCAAGGGTCAGAAAACACCATATATTTT. It yields the protein CASAQGSENTIYF.

This clone ranks as medium-sized. J is TRBJ2-5 and V is TRBV6-4; 7 bases are shared with TRBD1. The CDR3 has 14 amino acids. CDR1 is MRHNA and CDR2 is SNTAGT in the germline V gene. J gave up 5 bases and V 1 base, and 4 bases lay outside the gene matches. The CDR3 DNA is TGTGCCAGCAGTGACTTGGACAGGCGGGAGACCCAGTACTTC. Protein: CASSDLDRRETQYF.

V is TRBV11-2 and J is TRBJ2-7; D might be TRBD1 or TRBD2, each matching 5 bases. CDR3 length: 14 residues. V lost 8 bases and J lost 3, with 17 bases in between. Germline CDR1 SGHAT, CDR2 FQNNGV. CDR3 in amino acids: CASLRDPLNYEQYF. CDR3 nucleotide sequence: TGTGCCAGCCTCCGGGACCCCCTCAACTACGAGCAGTACTTC.

This chain uses TRBV6-1 with TRBJ2-1; 8 bases are shared with TRBD2. The length of the CDR3 is 15 residues. Trimming removed 8 bases from V and 7 bases from J; junction bases left unmatched: 13. Per germline, CDR1 MNHNS and CDR2 SASEGT. This CDR3 is CASLPSYGGGNEQFF. CDR3 in DNA: TGTGCCAGCCTCCCCAGCTACGGGGGGGGGAATGAGCAGTTCTTC.

The chain joins TRBV6-5 to TRBJ1-1; D is unclear. CDR3 length equals 13 residues. The V gene lost 7 bases and the J gene lost 0 bases, with 9 bases spanning the gap. Germline CDR1 is MNHEY and CDR2 is SVGAGI. This chain's CDR3 is CASNDMMNTEAFF. The DNA for the CDR3 is TGTGCCAGCAATGACATGATGAACACTGAAGCTTTCTTT.

Points on this clone: A junction boundary mismatches the germline segment, possibly from a read error. V and J are TRBV11-2 and TRBJ1-3; D not resolved. This CDR3 contains 15 residues. The germline CDR1 and CDR2 sequences are SGHAT and FQNNGV. The CDR3 DNA is TGTGCCAGCAGCCTAGAAAGTTACTCTGGAAACACCATATATTTT. Its protein is CASSLESYSGNTIYF.

Written as DNA, the CDR3 is TGCAGCGTTGGCAGGGGTGGGTTCGGCGGGGAGCTGTTTTTT. Translated: CSVGRGGFGGELFF. The chain has TRBV29-1 and TRBJ2-2, with a weak D call TRBD1 (6 bases). The germline V gene encodes CDR1 SQVTM and CDR2 ANQGSEA. CDR3 size: 14 residues. Trimming cost V 4 bases and J 7 bases, with 16 bases left between them.

The chain recombines TRBV7-9 with TRBJ2-7; D tentatively fits TRBD1 or TRBD2 (5 bases each). Germline assignment: CDR1 SEHNR and CDR2 FQNEAQ (reference sequence). This CDR3 region has 14 residues. Between the trimmed V and J ends, which lost 4 bases and 4 bases, there was a span of 14 bases. The CDR3 sequence: CASSSWDQSYEQYF. CDR3 nucleotide sequence: TGTGCCAGCAGCTCCTGGGACCAATCTTACGAGCAGTACTTC.

The chain has TRBV6-6 and TRBJ1-1; 9 bases match TRBD1. Germline assignment: CDR1 MNHNY and CDR2 SVGAGI (reference sequence). The CDR3 has 16 residues. After removal of 6 bases from V and 4 bases from J, the junction contained 12 bases not matched to a gene. CDR3 DNA: TGTGCCAGCAGGGGGACGCCGGGACAGGGTGGCACTGAAGCTTTCTTT. Protein: CASRGTPGQGGTEAFF.

This clone was observed once. The chain employs TRBV2 and TRBJ2-7; 9 bases align to TRBD1. The CDR3 consists of 13 residues. V shed 6 bases, J shed 6 bases, and the junction held 6 bases outside the gene matches. Germline CDR1 reads SNHLY; CDR2 reads FYNNEI. The CDR3 sequence: CASRTGTGREQYF. The CDR3 coding sequence is TGTGCCAGCAGGACCGGGACAGGGCGCGAGCAGTACTTC.

This sequence joins TRBV9 and TRBJ2-5; 9 bases are shared with TRBD1. J gave up 4 bases and V 3 bases, and 4 bases lay outside the gene matches. The CDR3 has 14 amino acids. Looked up from germline, CDR1 is SGDLS and CDR2 is YYNGEE. CDR3 sequence: CASSAGTGRETQYF. The CDR3 DNA reads TGTGCCAGCAGCGCGGGGACAGGGAGAGAGACCCAGTACTTC.

CDR3 coding DNA: TGTGCCAGCTCACCCGAGGGGGAGACCCAGTACTTC. Its protein is CASSPEGETQYF. The chain employs TRBV18 and TRBJ2-5; the D call may be TRBD1 or TRBD2 (5 bases each). Germline CDR1 reads KGHSH; CDR2 reads LQKENI. Trimming cost V 3 bases and J 5 bases, with 7 bases left between them. The CDR3 runs to 12 residues.

The V and J genes are TRBV6-1 and TRBJ1-5; tentative D call: TRBD1 (5 bases). The germline V gene has CDR1 MNHNS and CDR2 SASEGT. The CDR3 spans 15 residues. V shed 1 base and J shed 2 bases, with 9 bases lying between them. The CDR3 nucleotides read TGTGCCAGCAGTGAAGACAGGTATGGCAATCAGCCCCAGCATTTT. Residues: CASSEDRYGNQPQHF.

The chain combines TRBV9 with TRBJ2-5; D is perhaps TRBD1 or TRBD2 (6 bases each). The length of the CDR3 is 15 residues. Germline V CDR1 and CDR2: SGDLS, YYNGEE. V was clipped by 3 bases and J by 1 base, with 13 bases between them. The CDR3 spells CASSGGAGLQETQYF. The DNA for the CDR3 is TGTGCCAGCAGCGGGGGGGCGGGCCTCCAAGAGACCCAGTACTTC.

This chain links TRBV4-1 with TRBJ2-1, with 9 bases that match TRBD2. With V trimmed by 0 bases and J by 9 bases, 9 bases remained unmatched. Germline CDR1 and CDR2: MGHRA and YSYEKL. The CDR3 runs to 16 residues. CDR3 DNA: TGCGCCAGCAGCCAAGAAGGTAGCGGGGGATCGGGTGAGCAGTTCTTC. It yields the protein CASSQEGSGGSGEQFF.

By sample share, this clone is medium-sized. This chain links TRBV6-6 with TRBJ1-4; no firm D call. The CDR3 loop spans 15 amino acids. CDR1 MNHNY and CDR2 SVGAGI come from the germline V gene (reference sequence). V lost 5 bases and J 3 bases, leaving 13 bases between the germline ends. CDR3: CASSPEGWANEKLFF. The DNA of the CDR3 is TGTGCCAGCAGTCCCGAGGGTTGGGCTAATGAAAAACTGTTTTTT.